These 9 T cell receptor beta chains share one sample of origin, sequenced in a study of patients and donors after allogeneic stem cell transplantation. From the RT-PCR reads, TCRdb called clonotypes with MiXCR, one entry per CDR3 protein. The table shows approximately 200,000 distinct CDR3 sequences, with around two fifths occurring only once. Sequenced: blood, either unsorted or a sorted T cell fraction (not recorded which). The origin of the receptors is a human donor who was either an allogeneic HSCT recipient or a stem cell or donor lymphocyte infusion donor (not recorded which). It is not recorded whose cells these are; they may come from a transplant donor.

There are a few counts of this clonotype. The J gene is TRBJ1-1, the V gene TRBV3-1; no reliable D call. Germline-derived CDR1 and CDR2 are LGHDT and YNNKEL (reference sequence). This CDR3 comprises 14 residues. The V end was cut by 6 bases, the J end by 2 bases, with 13 bases between. CDR3 sequence (DNA): TGTGCCAGCAGGCTACTTCAGCGTAACACTGAAGCTTTCTTT. Its translation: CASRLLQRNTEAFF.

The sample holds a few counts of this clonotype. The rearrangement uses TRBV5-1 and TRBJ1-4; tentatively, D is TRBD1 (5 bases). Trimming shortened V by 5 bases and J by 8 bases, and 13 bases separated the two germline ends. The CDR3 sequence is 13 residues long. CDR1 and CDR2 from the germline V gene are SGHRS and YFSETQ. CDR3 sequence (DNA): TGCGCCAGCAGTCGGGGGTTGGGCGAAAAACTGTTTTTT. Protein product: CASSRGLGEKLFF.

The chain joins TRBV7-3 to TRBJ2-1; no definite D call. There are 14 residues in the CDR3. V shed 1 base and J shed 8 bases, with 12 bases lying between them. Germline V CDR1 and CDR2: SGHTA, FQGTGA. The CDR3 DNA reads TGTGCCAGCAGCTTAAGTGCAGCTACATATGAGCAGTTCTTC. Its translation is CASSLSAATYEQFF.

The DNA for the CDR3 is TGTGCCAGCAACCTTAGGGGTTCCACAGATACGCAGTATTTT. This gives the protein CASNLRGSTDTQYF. The gene calls are TRBV6-5 and TRBJ2-3, with a possible D match to TRBD1 (5 bases). The CDR3 consists of 14 residues. V lost 7 bases, J lost 2 bases, and 13 bases lay in between. Germline CDR1 is MNHEY and CDR2 is SVGAGI.

The chain joins TRBV29-1 to TRBJ1-6; D may be TRBD1 (6 bases). Germline lookup yields CDR1 SQVTM and CDR2 ANQGSEA. Trimming took 7 bases from V and 7 from J, leaving 14 bases between them. This CDR3 spans 13 amino acids. CDR3 in amino acids: CSGRDTENSPLHF. The CDR3 coding sequence is TGCAGCGGTCGGGACACGGAGAATTCACCCCTCCACTTT. The whole variable domain, filled in from reference TRBV29-1 and TRBJ1-6, reads SAVISQKPSRDICQRGTSLTIQCQVDSQVTMMFWYRQQPGQSLTLIATANQGSEATYESGFVIDKFPISRPNLTFSTLTVSNMSPEDSSIYLCSGRDTENSPLHFGNGTRLTVT.

The chain couples TRBV4-3 to TRBJ2-1; 12 bases map to TRBD2. Germline V CDR1 and CDR2: LGHNA, YSLEER. J lost 7 bases, V lost 2 bases, and 9 bases had no gene match. The CDR3 runs 17 residues. The chain's CDR3 is CASSQILNGLAGNEQFF. The CDR3 DNA is TGCGCCAGCAGCCAAATCCTGAATGGACTAGCGGGGAATGAGCAGTTCTTC.

This clonotype was counted a few times. The gene calls are TRBV27 and TRBJ1-2; 11 nucleotides align to TRBD1. The CDR3 is 17 residues long. CDR1 is MNHEY, CDR2 SMNVEV, per germline (reference sequence). J lost 6 bases, V lost 6 bases, and 15 bases had no gene match. The chain's CDR3 is CASSPSRSGTGGDGYTF. Written as DNA, the CDR3 is TGTGCCAGCAGCCCCAGTCGCTCCGGGACAGGGGGAGATGGCTACACCTTC.

This clonotype was observed a handful of times. The chain carries TRBV7-8 and TRBJ2-3, with a possible D match to TRBD1 (5 bases). Deletions cut 1 base from V and 0 bases from J, with 11 bases between. Germline V CDR1 and CDR2: SGHVS, FQNEAQ. This CDR3 is 16 amino acids long. The CDR3 region is CASSLEGPGSTDTQYF. Here the CDR3 DNA reads TGTGCCAGCAGCTTAGAAGGGCCAGGGAGCACAGATACGCAGTATTTT.

The chain links TRBV9 to TRBJ1-2, with D perhaps matching TRBD1 (6 bases). The CDR3 consists of 13 residues. Germline-derived CDR1 and CDR2 are SGDLS and YYNGEE. V gave up 0 bases and J gave up 7 bases, with 10 bases separating them. CDR3 protein: CASSVEGGSGYTF. As DNA, the CDR3 is TGTGCCAGCAGCGTAGAGGGGGGATCTGGCTACACCTTC.